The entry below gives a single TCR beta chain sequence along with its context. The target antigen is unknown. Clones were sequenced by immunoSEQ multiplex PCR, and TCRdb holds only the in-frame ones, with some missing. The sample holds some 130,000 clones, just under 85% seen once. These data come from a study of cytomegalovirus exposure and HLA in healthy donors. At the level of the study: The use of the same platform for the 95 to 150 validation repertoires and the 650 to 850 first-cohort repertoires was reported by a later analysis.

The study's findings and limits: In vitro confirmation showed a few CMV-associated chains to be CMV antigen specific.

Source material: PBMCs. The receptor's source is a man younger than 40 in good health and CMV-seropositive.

CDR3 DNA: TGTGCCAGCAACAGACAGGCGTCGAACACTGAAGCTTTCTTT. As protein: CASNRQASNTEAFF. The rearrangement joins TRBV7-2 to TRBJ1-1; perhaps TRBD1 as D (6 bases). Germline CDR1 is SGHTA and CDR2 is FQGNSA. Between the trimmed V and J ends, which lost 7 bases and 1 base, there was a span of 13 bases. The CDR3 has 14 residues.